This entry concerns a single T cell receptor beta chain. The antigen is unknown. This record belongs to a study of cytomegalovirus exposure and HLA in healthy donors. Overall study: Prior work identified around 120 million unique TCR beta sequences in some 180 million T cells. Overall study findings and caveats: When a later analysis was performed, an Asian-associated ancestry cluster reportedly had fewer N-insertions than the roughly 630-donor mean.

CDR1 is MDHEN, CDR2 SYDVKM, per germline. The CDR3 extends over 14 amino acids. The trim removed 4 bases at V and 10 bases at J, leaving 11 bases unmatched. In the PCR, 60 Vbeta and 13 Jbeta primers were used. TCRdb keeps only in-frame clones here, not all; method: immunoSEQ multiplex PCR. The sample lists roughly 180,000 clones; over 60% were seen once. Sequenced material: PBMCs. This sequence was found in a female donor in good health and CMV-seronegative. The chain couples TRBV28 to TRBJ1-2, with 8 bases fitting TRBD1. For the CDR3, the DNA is TGTGCCAGCAGTTCCACCTCAGGGGGCCGCGTCTACACCTTC. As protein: CASSSTSGGRVYTF.